The 25 T cell receptor beta chains below come from one sample, sequenced in a study of T cells in severe cutaneous drug reactions. Libraries were made by iRepertoire multiplex PCR with TCR subtype-specific primers for bulk and single-cell sequencing. Reprocessing the multiplex PCR reads, TCRdb reports a single entry for every CDR3 protein and omits DNA. Across roughly 10,000 distinct CDR3 sequences, the top ten clones capture 21% of the sample. Carbamazepine had induced Stevens-Johnson syndrome or toxic epidermal necrolysis in the sequenced donors. The specimen was cells from a skin blister. These receptors were obtained from a human donor with Stevens-Johnson syndrome, a severe cutaneous drug reaction.

CDR3 sequence: CSARGYFESYNEQFF. The chain employs TRBV20-1 and TRBJ2-1. The CDR3 contains 15 residues. The germline gives CDR1 DFQATT, CDR2 SNEGSKA (reference sequence).

The chain recombines TRBV20-1 with TRBJ2-7; the TCRdb call, TRBD1, lacks DNA for checking. Germline V lookup: CDR1 DFQATT, CDR2 SNEGSKA (reference sequence). There are 15 residues in the CDR3. CDR3 residues: CSASQTGGHLREQYF.

The V gene is TRBV29-1, the J gene TRBJ2-3; TCRdb lists TRBD2, though no DNA is available to test this call. The CDR3 extends over 14 amino acids. Germline values: CDR1 SQVTM, CDR2 ANQGSEA. The CDR3 sequence is CSAGGGGSTDTQYF.

V is TRBV20-1 and J is TRBJ1-5; TCRdb's D call of TRBD1 is untestable without DNA. Germline V CDR1 and CDR2: DFQATT, SNEGSKA (reference sequence). The CDR3 is made up of 16 amino acids. CDR3 sequence: CSARGEQGRSNQPQHF.

The V and J genes are TRBV29-1 and TRBJ1-1; the D call from TCRdb, TRBD1, cannot be confirmed without DNA. The CDR3 consists of 14 residues. Germline CDR1 SQVTM, CDR2 ANQGSEA. The CDR3: CSVEGRQGITEAFF.

The rearrangement uses TRBV20-1 and TRBJ2-7. CDR1 is DFQATT, CDR2 SNEGSKA, per germline (reference sequence). The CDR3 contains 13 residues. This CDR3 is CSARTRSSYEQYF.

This chain links TRBV20-1 with TRBJ2-1; TCRdb names TRBD1, which stays unverified in the absence of DNA. This CDR3 spans 14 amino acids. In germline, CDR1 is DFQATT, CDR2 SNEGSKA (reference sequence). CDR3 region: CSASLPAGVNEQFF.

This sequence joins TRBV5-4 and TRBJ2-1; TCRdb designates TRBD2, a call that cannot be tested without DNA. Per the germline V gene, CDR1 is SGHNT and CDR2 is YYREEE (reference sequence). The CDR3 runs 16 residues. The CDR3 is CASSRPASGIYNEQFF.

This chain links TRBV20-1 with TRBJ2-1. Germline CDR1 DFQATT, CDR2 SNEGSKA (reference sequence). The CDR3 is made up of 17 amino acids. CDR3: CSARQNLLPSSYNEQFF.

The V call is TRBV20-1, the J call TRBJ2-3. The CDR3 contains 16 residues. From germline, CDR1 is DFQATT and CDR2 SNEGSKA (reference sequence). The CDR3 region is CSARTFQVSSTDTQYF.

The CDR3 protein is CASATWRESSYNEQFF. The V call is TRBV5-6, the J call TRBJ2-1; TCRdb picks TRBD2, but there is no DNA to check that call. Germline loops: CDR1 SGHDT, CDR2 YYEEEE. The CDR3 has 16 amino acids. Variable domain in full (rest from reference TRBV5-6 and TRBJ2-1): DAGVTQSPTHLIKTRGQQVTLRCSPKSGHDTVSWYQQALGQGPQFIFQYYEEEERQRGNFPDRFSGHQFPNYSSELNVNALLLGDSALYLCASATWRESSYNEQFFGPGTRLTVL.

The chain recombines TRBV20-1 with TRBJ2-7; TCRdb picks TRBD2, but there is no DNA to check that call. CDR3 length: 15 residues. Germline values: CDR1 DFQATT, CDR2 SNEGSKA (reference sequence). CDR3: CSARGRLAGGLEQYF.

The rearrangement links TRBV29-1 to TRBJ2-1. In germline, CDR1 is SQVTM, CDR2 ANQGSEA. The CDR3 extends over 13 amino acids. CDR3 protein: CSVELINYNEQFF.

The chain links TRBV29-1 to TRBJ2-7; the D call from TCRdb, TRBD1, cannot be confirmed without DNA. Germline CDR1 is SQVTM and CDR2 is ANQGSEA. The CDR3 is 13 amino acids. This CDR3 reads CSGGRGIPYEQYF.

This clonotype counts as medium-sized by frequency. The chain carries TRBV20-1 and TRBJ2-3; TCRdb's D call, TRBD2, is unchecked because there is no DNA. There are 14 residues in the CDR3. Germline CDR1 and CDR2: DFQATT and SNEGSKA (reference sequence). CDR3 protein: CSARVSGSADTQYF.

This clonotype is classed as medium-sized (0.01 to 0.1%) by frequency. The V and J genes are TRBV20-1 and TRBJ1-6; the TRBD1 assignment by TCRdb is unverifiable without DNA. Germline loops: CDR1 DFQATT, CDR2 SNEGSKA (reference sequence). This CDR3 region has 13 residues. CDR3 in amino acids: CSASDRGNSPLHF.

By frequency, this clonotype is medium-sized. The chain has TRBV20-1 and TRBJ2-2; the D gene TCRdb calls, TRBD2, cannot be checked with no DNA. The CDR3 sequence is 16 residues long. Germline loops: CDR1 DFQATT, CDR2 SNEGSKA (reference sequence). The CDR3 region is CSAFGSGRENTGELFF.

Its frequency marks this clonotype as medium-sized (0.01 to 0.1%). V and J are TRBV27 and TRBJ1-1; the D gene TCRdb calls, TRBD1, cannot be checked with no DNA. This CDR3 region has 14 residues. CDR1 is MNHEY, CDR2 SMNVEV, per germline (reference sequence). The CDR3 loop is CASSSWGSDTEAFF.

This clonotype is classed as medium-sized (0.01 to 0.1%) by frequency. The chain couples TRBV20-1 to TRBJ2-5; as DNA is missing, the TRBD2 call by TCRdb cannot be tested. Germline V gene lookup returns CDR1 DFQATT and CDR2 SNEGSKA (reference sequence). The CDR3 sequence is 15 residues long. The CDR3: CSAERRSGPEETQYF.

This chain links TRBV29-1 with TRBJ2-1; lacking DNA, the TRBD2 call made by TCRdb goes unchecked. The germline V gene has CDR1 SQVTM and CDR2 ANQGSEA. CDR3 length: 13 residues. CDR3 amino acids: CSASGRGNNEQFF.

This rearrangement joins TRBV29-1 to TRBJ2-2. The CDR3 sequence is 14 residues long. CDR1 is SQVTM and CDR2 is ANQGSEA in the germline V gene. The CDR3 loop reads CSVLDGANTGELFF.

The chain combines TRBV6-1 with TRBJ2-2; TCRdb returns TRBD2, unconfirmable since there is no DNA. The length of the CDR3 is 16 residues. CDR1 and CDR2 (germline): MNHNS, SASEGT. The CDR3 loop reads CASSFEAGGNTGELFF.

This chain's CDR3 is CSARGDDFYEQYF. This rearrangement joins TRBV20-1 to TRBJ2-7; as DNA is missing, the TRBD2 call by TCRdb cannot be tested. CDR1 and CDR2 from the germline V gene are DFQATT and SNEGSKA (reference sequence). This CDR3 has 13 amino acids.

This chain joins TRBV20-1 and TRBJ1-1; TCRdb's D gene call, TRBD1, goes unchecked for lack of DNA. From germline, CDR1 is DFQATT and CDR2 SNEGSKA (reference sequence). CDR3 size: 16 residues. CDR3 sequence: CSVGGGGRTRATEAFF.

This rearrangement joins TRBV20-1 to TRBJ2-7; TCRdb's D gene call, TRBD2, goes unchecked for lack of DNA. The CDR3 is 12 amino acids. CDR1 and CDR2 from the germline V gene are DFQATT and SNEGSKA (reference sequence). The CDR3 is CSARGSAEEQYF.